This is a list of T cell receptor beta chains from one sample in a study of blood T cells in healthy people across ages. TCRdb redid the calling of the 5' RACE reads with MiXCR, one entry per CDR3 protein. The sample lists roughly 800,000 distinct CDR3 sequences, 20% to 25% occurring once. These data were likewise used in another study, on T cells of mothers and their children.

Input material: blood. These receptors were taken from a boy aged 5-17 years in good health. Both conserved end residues are part of each CDR3. A D gene is named only where the DNA matches it firmly.

V: TRBV7-8
length: 16
D: TRBD2
J: TRBJ2-7
CDR3: CASSVGLAGATHEQYF

V: TRBV20-1
length: 15
D: -
J: TRBJ2-3
CDR3: CSAPGGQGGTDTQYF

V: TRBV4-1
length: 15
D: -
J: TRBJ2-7
CDR3: CASGPSAGHPLEQYF

V: TRBV9
length: 16
D: -
J: TRBJ1-2
CDR3: CASSVELRGGGYGYTF

V: TRBV28
length: 16
D: -
J: TRBJ1-1
CDR3: CASSQLYQAGQTEAFF

V: TRBV4-1
length: 16
D: -
J: -
CDR3: CASSQDGTPTVNEQFF

V: TRBV28
length: 17
D: TRBD2
J: -
CDR3: CASSEVTSGSPQETQYF

V: TRBV5-4
length: 14
D: TRBD1
J: TRBJ1-3
CDR3: CASSRTGDGNTIYF

V: TRBV20-1
length: 16
D: TRBD2
J: TRBJ2-1
CDR3: CSAHHRLAGPYNEQFF

V: TRBV2
length: 14
D: -
J: TRBJ1-4
CDR3: CASSESQIGEKLFF

V: TRBV29-1
length: 13
D: -
J: TRBJ1-1
CDR3: CSVEHGGGTEAFF

V: TRBV7-3
length: 15
D: -
J: TRBJ1-5
CDR3: CASSLSGAGNQPQHF

V: TRBV18
length: 12
D: TRBD1
J: TRBJ2-2
CDR3: CASSPDREKLFF

V: TRBV7-2
length: 13
D: -
J: TRBJ2-4
CDR3: CASSQGPPDIQYF

V: TRBV2
length: 18
D: TRBD1
J: TRBJ1-4
CDR3: CASSEFGPGGAPNEKLFF

V: TRBV29-1
length: 17
D: -
J: TRBJ2-1
CDR3: CSVENSASYNSYNEQFF

V: TRBV3-1
length: 16
D: TRBD2
J: TRBJ2-5
CDR3: CASSRTLAGGPETQYF

V: TRBV20-1
length: 13
D: -
J: TRBJ2-2
CDR3: CSASEGPTGELFF

V: TRBV29-1
length: 14
D: -
J: TRBJ2-1
CDR3: CSVEDLATHNEQFF

V: TRBV29-1
length: 16
D: -
J: TRBJ1-1
CDR3: CSVLPASSKYNTEAFF

V: TRBV20-1
length: 12
D: -
J: TRBJ2-5
CDR3: CSGKGSQETQYF

V: TRBV7-2
length: 12
D: -
J: TRBJ2-1
CDR3: CASSFFRTEQFF

V: TRBV9
length: 16
D: TRBD1
J: TRBJ1-4
CDR3: CASSAAGQITNEKLFF

V: TRBV29-1
length: 17
D: -
J: TRBJ2-1
CDR3: CSVGGELGFIVKDEQFF

V: TRBV18
length: 15
D: -
J: TRBJ2-7
CDR3: CASSPQGGQPYEQYF

V: TRBV28
length: 16
D: TRBD1
J: TRBJ2-5
CDR3: CASSLEGALHQETQYF

V: TRBV7-6
length: 16
D: TRBD1
J: TRBJ1-1
CDR3: CASSCRDRESSTEAFF

V: TRBV4-2
length: 16
D: -
J: -
CDR3: CASSQVKRADSYEQYF

V: TRBV20-1
length: 12
D: -
J: TRBJ2-1
CDR3: CSARDIYNEQFF

V: TRBV7-9
length: 12
D: -
J: TRBJ1-1
CDR3: CAGSTGLTEAFF

V: TRBV29-1
length: 13
D: -
J: TRBJ1-5
CDR3: CSVEDGPGQPQHF

V: TRBV28
length: 14
D: -
J: -
CDR3: CASSLVEVRDEQFF

V: TRBV6-2/TRBV6-3
length: 14
D: TRBD2
J: TRBJ2-2
CDR3: CASSWSGETGELFF

V: TRBV28
length: 12
D: -
J: TRBJ2-7
CDR3: CATYPRVGEQYF

V: TRBV3-1
length: 13
D: -
J: TRBJ1-2
CDR3: CASSHCRDWGYTF

V: TRBV4-1
length: 15
D: -
J: TRBJ2-7
CDR3: CASRRMGLPSYEQYF

V: TRBV5-6
length: 11
D: -
J: -
CDR3: CASEHQGRQFF

V: TRBV14
length: 15
D: TRBD2
J: TRBJ2-7
CDR3: CASSRASGGPYEQYF

V: TRBV5-1
length: 13
D: -
J: TRBJ2-2
CDR3: CASSLRETGELFF

V: TRBV7-2
length: 14
D: TRBD1
J: TRBJ2-7
CDR3: CASSFTGGCYEQYF

V: TRBV20-1
length: 16
D: TRBD1
J: TRBJ2-7
CDR3: CSAGQGMSAQRDEQYF

V: TRBV20-1
length: 15
D: TRBD2
J: TRBJ2-7
CDR3: CSASGLAGGSYEQYF

V: TRBV27
length: 16
D: -
J: TRBJ1-5
CDR3: CASSLYQEVGGQPQHF

V: TRBV6-2/TRBV6-3
length: 13
D: -
J: TRBJ2-5
CDR3: CASSPREQETQCF

V: TRBV20-1
length: 14
D: TRBD2
J: TRBJ2-5
CDR3: CSASGTSGLETQYF

V: TRBV20-1
length: 15
D: -
J: TRBJ2-1
CDR3: CSARAPQGAYNEQFF

V: TRBV7-2
length: 14
D: TRBD1
J: TRBJ1-2
CDR3: CASSGDGTVYGYTF